The T cell receptor beta chain under discussion was sequenced for a study of T cells in Graves' hyperthyroidism and ophthalmopathy. This clonotype has ten or more counts. Regions amplified from RNA transcripts were the TCR beta CDR3 regions. First-round RT-PCR targeting the TCR CDR3 was performed with the HTBI primer set. A single record per CDR3 protein comes from TCRdb applying MiXCR to the multiplex PCR reads. The top ten clones hold roughly 31% of a sample with about 290,000 distinct CDR3 sequences, around a sixth of them seen once. The V end lost 3 bases, the J end lost 1 base, and 12 bases lay between the germline ends. The CDR3 runs 15 residues. Germline loops: CDR1 KGHSH, CDR2 LQKENI. Patients were aged 18 to 65, had disease duration under 2 months, and had newly diagnosed hyperthyroidism. Exclusion criteria comprised uncontrolled infection, other autoimmune disease, pregnancy or lactation.

This TCR was recovered from a man aged 30 to 45 with Graves' hyperthyroidism. The rearrangement joins TRBV18 to TRBJ2-5; tentatively, D is TRBD1 (6 bases). Material for sequencing was blood. The CDR3 region is CASSPPSTGQETQYF. The CDR3 bases are TGTGCCAGCTCACCTCCTTCGACAGGCCAAGAGACCCAGTACTTC.